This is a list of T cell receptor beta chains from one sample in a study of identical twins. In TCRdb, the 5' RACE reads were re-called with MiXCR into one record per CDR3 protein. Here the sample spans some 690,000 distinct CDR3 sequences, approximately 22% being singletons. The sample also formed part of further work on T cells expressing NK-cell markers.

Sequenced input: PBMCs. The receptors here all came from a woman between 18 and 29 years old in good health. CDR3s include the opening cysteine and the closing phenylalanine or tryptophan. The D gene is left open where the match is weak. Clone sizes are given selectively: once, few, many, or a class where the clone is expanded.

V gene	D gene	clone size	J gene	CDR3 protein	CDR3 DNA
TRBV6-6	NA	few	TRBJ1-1	CASSYSNMAEAFF	TGTGCCAGCAGTTACTCGAACATGGCTGAAGCTTTCTTT
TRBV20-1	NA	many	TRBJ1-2	CSARDRGYGYTF	TGCAGTGCTAGAGACAGGGGCTATGGCTACACCTTC
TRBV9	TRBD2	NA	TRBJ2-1	CASSFDSGSSYNEQFF	TGTGCCAGCAGCTTTGATAGCGGGAGCTCCTACAATGAGCAGTTCTTC
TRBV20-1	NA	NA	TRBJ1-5	CSARTGYGNQPQHF	TGCAGTGCTAGGACAGGATACGGCAATCAGCCCCAGCATTTT
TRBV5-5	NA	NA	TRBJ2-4	CASSAPVPGKENIQYF	TGTGCCAGCAGCGCACCGGTTCCCGGGAAGGAAAACATTCAGTACTTC
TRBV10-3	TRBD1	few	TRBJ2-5	CAISEGGQKETQYF	TGTGCCATCAGTGAAGGGGGACAGAAAGAGACCCAGTACTTC
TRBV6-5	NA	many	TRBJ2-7	CASGTALFQYF	TGTGCCAGTGGGACGGCCCTATTTCAGTACTTC
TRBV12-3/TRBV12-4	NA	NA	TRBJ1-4	CASRVRAANEKLFF	TGTGCCAGCCGGGTGCGTGCGGCTAATGAAAAACTGTTTTTT
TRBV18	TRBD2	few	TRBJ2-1	CASSPGSLADTTEQFF	TGTGCCAGCTCACCTGGGTCGCTAGCGGACACCACTGAGCAGTTCTTC
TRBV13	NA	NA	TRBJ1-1	CASSLGVPEGNGFF	TGTGCCAGCAGCTTAGGAGTTCCAGAGGGTAATGGTTTCTTT
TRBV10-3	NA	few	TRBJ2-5	CAGGGSRETQYF	TGTGCCGGTGGGGGAAGCCGTGAGACCCAGTACTTC
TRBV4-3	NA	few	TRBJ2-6	CASSQGTAGANVLTF	TGCGCCAGCAGCCAAGGGACCGCTGGGGCCAACGTCCTGACTTTC
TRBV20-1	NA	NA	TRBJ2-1	CSAWIGGVLNEQFF	TGCAGTGCCTGGATCGGGGGAGTACTCAATGAGCAGTTCTTC